These T cell receptor beta chains were read from a single sample in a study of control samples from healthy donors and cancer patients. TCRdb keeps only in-frame clones here, not all; method: immunoSEQ multiplex PCR. The sample includes roughly 59,000 clones, roughly 90% of them seen just once. Sequencing was done on a sample of PBMCs. These receptors all come from a man aged 35 to 55 with colorectal cancer. The CDR3 runs from the conserved cysteine through the conserved F or W. A D gene is named only where the DNA matches it firmly. The size of a clone is reported for some rows only, either as once, few or many, or as a class for expanded clones.

j_gene	abundance	v_gene	d_gene	CDR3aa	CDR3nt
TRBJ2-5	NA	TRBV3-1/TRBV3-2	NA	CASRGTGRETQYF	TGTGCCAGCCGAGGGACGGGGCGGGAGACCCAGTACTTC
TRBJ2-1	NA	TRBV5-6	NA	CASRLTTTSSYNEQFF	TGTGCCAGCAGACTTACCACCACAAGCTCCTACAATGAGCAGTTCTTC
TRBJ1-2	few	TRBV5-1	TRBD1	CASSFSGTGDYGYTF	TGCGCCAGCAGCTTTTCCGGGACAGGGGACTATGGCTACACCTTC
TRBJ2-6	NA	TRBV27	NA	CASSLSLSYSGANVLTF	TGTGCCAGCAGTTTATCCCTTTCATACTCTGGGGCCAACGTCCTGACTTTC
TRBJ1-1	NA	TRBV5-1	NA	CASSLFDRNTEAFF	TGCGCCAGCAGCTTGTTTGACAGGAACACTGAAGCTTTCTTT
TRBJ1-5	NA	TRBV19	TRBD1	CASSTTGTGSNQPQHF	TGTGCCAGTAGTACCACCGGGACAGGGAGCAATCAGCCCCAGCATTTT
TRBJ1-3	NA	TRBV11-3	NA	CASSFRRAGNTIYF	TGTGCCAGCAGCTTCCGCCGGGCTGGAAACACCATATATTTT
TRBJ1-5	NA	TRBV7-2	TRBD1	CASSPRTGRGNQPQHF	TGTGCCAGCAGCCCGAGGACAGGGCGGGGCAATCAGCCCCAGCATTTT
TRBJ2-3	NA	TRBV7-2	NA	CASRFTDTQYF	TGTGCCAGCAGATTCACAGATACGCAGTATTTT
TRBJ2-3	NA	TRBV3-1/TRBV3-2	NA	CASSQSKGTQYF	TGTGCCAGCAGCCAATCTAAGGGGACGCAGTATTTT
TRBJ2-5	NA	TRBV7-2	NA	CASNLGAGETQYF	TGTGCCAGCAACCTGGGGGCCGGGGAGACCCAGTACTTC
TRBJ2-7	once	TRBV5-6	NA	CASSPVGRGNWEQYF	TGTGCCAGCAGCCCTGTGGGACGCGGGAACTGGGAGCAGTACTTC
TRBJ1-2	NA	TRBV29-1	NA	CSVSEVDYGYTF	TGCAGCGTTTCCGAGGTCGACTATGGCTACACCTTC
TRBJ2-7	once	TRBV10-2	TRBD1	CASTSGQGAYEQYF	TGCGCCAGCACCTCGGGACAGGGGGCCTACGAGCAGTACTTC
TRBJ2-2	NA	TRBV7-2	NA	CASSVTLTGELFF	TGTGCCAGCAGCGTTACCCTCACCGGGGAGCTGTTTTTT